This T cell receptor beta chain was identified during a study of shared T cell receptors in the human thymus (dated by TCRdb to about 2021). In terms of the full investigation: The study examined how self-reactive, shared T-cell receptor alpha chains are generated in the human thymus.

Only one count was recorded for this clone. It lacks a known antigen. No per-base quality is available; no much larger clone lies one base away. Trimming leaves V shorter by 2 bases and J shorter by 4 bases, with the junction holding 10 bases beyond the gene matches. Based on the germline V gene, the CDR1 and CDR2 sequences are MGHDK and SYGVNS. The CDR3 contains 18 residues, cysteine and phenylalanine counted. CDR3 DNA only is kept here, 54 bases in frame from base 1. Library method: the immunoSEQ multiplex PCR assay. As stored in TCRdb, this immuneACCESS dataset retains in-frame rearrangements with V and J assigned. A fraction of the clones does not appear; measured against another copy, unresolved V genes explain less than half of the discrepancy, and the remainder lacks a known reason. The sample table lists 700,000 or so clones, over 75% of them with a count of one. Roughly 0.01% of the sample is held by the ten biggest clonotypes.

These sequences were also reported in another study, on human thymus T cells. In that second paper, the authors write: Donors were immunologically healthy infants undergoing open corrective cardiac surgery for congenital heart defects in Finland. Thymus tissue was obtained as surgical resects removed during corrective cardiac surgery. Biased V and J gene segment usage appeared to be present in both thymic and peripheral blood repertoires. The related research reported highly overlapping thymic TCR repertoires among unrelated individuals. The study used about 8 infant thymus samples plus four related peripheral blood samples to characterize TCR alpha and beta repertoires. The cohort included more than five male and a couple of female infants, with donor ages spanning 7 to 244 days. After being mechanically released from the tissue, thymocytes were kept at -70 degrees C in pellets of about 9-32 million cells. A QIAsymphony instrument was used to extract genomic DNA from the frozen cell pellets. Using the immunoSEQ multiplex PCR assay, the TCRB and TCRAD loci were amplified from a standardized quantity of quality-controlled genomic DNA. The V(D)J region was spanned by amplicons of a length sufficient to cover the CDR3 and to identify V and J genes. The amplicons were sequenced on an Illumina platform via the commercial immunoSEQ service. Corrections for primer bias and sequencing errors followed previously described methods, while TCRAD and TCRB definitions were based on the IMGT database. Repertoires were analysed with immunoSEQ Analyzer 3.0 and VDJTools, covering basic statistics, V/J segment usage, diversity estimates, rarefaction and pairwise overlap. Diversity was estimated using the Chao1, ChaoE, Efron-Thisted, Shannon and inverse Simpson indices, and was also estimated on datasets down-sampled to the size of the smallest sample. Repertoire overlap used strict matching of CDR3 nucleotide sequence, V gene and J gene, with Jaccard-based multidimensional scaling clustering. On average, thymus samples yielded 800,000 or so unique TCRB clonotypes, whereas blood samples yielded roughly 81,000.

This clonotype originated in a girl younger than two with a congenital heart defect. Donor details come from another sample of the same person, matched by shared clones. The chain employs TRBV25-1 and TRBJ2-2; 10 bases in the middle match TRBD2. The sample taken for sequencing was thymocytes. The encoded CDR3 is CASSEVKRGGMATGELFF. The nucleotides are TGTGCCAGCAGTGAAGTAAAGCGGGGGGGCATGGCCACCGGGGAGCTGTTTTTT.